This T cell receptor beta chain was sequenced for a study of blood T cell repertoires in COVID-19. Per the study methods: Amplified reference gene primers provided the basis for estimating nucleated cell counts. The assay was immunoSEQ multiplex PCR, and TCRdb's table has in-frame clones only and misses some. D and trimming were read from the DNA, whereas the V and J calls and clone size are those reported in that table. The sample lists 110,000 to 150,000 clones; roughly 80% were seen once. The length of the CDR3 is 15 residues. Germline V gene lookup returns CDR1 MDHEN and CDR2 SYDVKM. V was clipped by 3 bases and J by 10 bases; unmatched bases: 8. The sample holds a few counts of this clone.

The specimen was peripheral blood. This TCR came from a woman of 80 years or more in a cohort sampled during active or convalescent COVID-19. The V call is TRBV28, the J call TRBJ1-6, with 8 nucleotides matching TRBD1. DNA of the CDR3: TGTGCCAGCAGTTTCGGAGGGACAGGCCGATCACCCCTCCACTTT. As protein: CASSFGGTGRSPLHF.